The rows below give T cell receptor beta chains drawn from one sample of a study of blood T cell repertoires in COVID-19. TCRdb's table, derived via immunoSEQ multiplex PCR, lists solely in-frame clones and lacks some. The sample records fewer than 110,000 clones, about 85% being singletons. Sequencing was performed on peripheral blood. The receptor source for this set is a man aged 45-65 years in a cohort sampled during active COVID-19. CDR3s include the opening cysteine and the closing phenylalanine or tryptophan. D genes are given only for firm matches. Not every row has a clone size; where given, it reads once, few, many or a size class.

DNA | CDR3 | J | D | V | size
TGTGCCATCAGCGAGACAGGACGCTATGGCTACACCTTC | CAISETGRYGYTF | TRBJ1-2 | - | TRBV10-3 | once
TGTGCCAGCAGCTTGTTCGGACAGGGGGCGGAGACCCAGTACTTC | CASSLFGQGAETQYF | TRBJ2-5 | TRBD1 | TRBV5-4 | -
TGTGCCAGCAGCCTACGGGTAGGACAGGGAGATTCACCCCTCCACTTT | CASSLRVGQGDSPLHF | TRBJ1-6 | TRBD1 | TRBV3-1/TRBV3-2 | -
TGCGCCAGCAGCCCCGGGACAGGGGTGGATCAGCCCCAGCATTTT | CASSPGTGVDQPQHF | TRBJ1-5 | TRBD1 | TRBV4-3 | once
TGCGCCAGCGAAACGCACCCCGGGACAGGGATTTGGGGACTCGCAGATACGCAGTATTTT | CASETHPGTGIWGLADTQYF | TRBJ2-3 | TRBD1 | TRBV5-1 | -
TGCGCCAGCAGCTTGACGACAGGGGGCGAGGGTGGCTACACCTTC | CASSLTTGGEGGYTF | TRBJ1-2 | TRBD1 | TRBV5-1 | -
TGCGCCAGCAGAGGGGGACCCAGGACCGGGGAGCTGTTTTTT | CASRGGPRTGELFF | TRBJ2-2 | - | TRBV5-1 | -
TGCGCCAGCAGTGTGGCAGGGGGACCTGAAGCTTTCTTT | CASSVAGGPEAFF | TRBJ1-1 | TRBD1 | TRBV10-1 | -
TGTGCCAGCAATGAAGCGGGACAGGGGGCCGGGGAGCTGTTTTTT | CASNEAGQGAGELFF | TRBJ2-2 | TRBD1 | TRBV2 | -
TGTGCCAGCAGCTTGATTTCCGGACAAGTTTCCTACAATGAGCAGTTCTTC | CASSLISGQVSYNEQFF | TRBJ2-1 | - | TRBV7-9 | -
TGTGCCAGTAGCGACAGGGCGGTCCGCAATCAGCCCCAGCATTTT | CASSDRAVRNQPQHF | TRBJ1-5 | TRBD1 | TRBV19 | -
TGTGCCATCAGCATATACATTATTGGACAGGGCCAAGAGACCCAGTACTTC | CAISIYIIGQGQETQYF | TRBJ2-5 | TRBD1 | TRBV10-3 | -
TGTGCCAGCAGCCCCCTCGGGAGAGAAGTGGCCCAGTACTTC | CASSPLGREVAQYF | TRBJ2-5 | - | TRBV28 | -
TGTGCCAGCAGCCCTGGACAGGGGTCGGATACGCAGTATTTT | CASSPGQGSDTQYF | TRBJ2-3 | TRBD1 | TRBV5-6 | -
TGTGCCAGCAGCTTAGAGGTGGGGCCTTCCTACGAGCAGTACTTC | CASSLEVGPSYEQYF | TRBJ2-7 | - | TRBV7-9 | -
TGTGCCAGCAGTTACCCCGGGACAGGAGGAAATCAGCCCCAGCATTTT | CASSYPGTGGNQPQHF | TRBJ1-5 | TRBD1 | TRBV6-2/TRBV6-3 | -
TGTGCCAGCAGCGTCGAGGGTAGGTTCACTGAAGCTTTCTTT | CASSVEGRFTEAFF | TRBJ1-1 | - | TRBV5-4 | -
TGTGCCAGCAGTGACCTAGCGGGGAGGGGGACAGATACGCAGTATTTT | CASSDLAGRGTDTQYF | TRBJ2-3 | TRBD2 | TRBV6-2/TRBV6-3 | -